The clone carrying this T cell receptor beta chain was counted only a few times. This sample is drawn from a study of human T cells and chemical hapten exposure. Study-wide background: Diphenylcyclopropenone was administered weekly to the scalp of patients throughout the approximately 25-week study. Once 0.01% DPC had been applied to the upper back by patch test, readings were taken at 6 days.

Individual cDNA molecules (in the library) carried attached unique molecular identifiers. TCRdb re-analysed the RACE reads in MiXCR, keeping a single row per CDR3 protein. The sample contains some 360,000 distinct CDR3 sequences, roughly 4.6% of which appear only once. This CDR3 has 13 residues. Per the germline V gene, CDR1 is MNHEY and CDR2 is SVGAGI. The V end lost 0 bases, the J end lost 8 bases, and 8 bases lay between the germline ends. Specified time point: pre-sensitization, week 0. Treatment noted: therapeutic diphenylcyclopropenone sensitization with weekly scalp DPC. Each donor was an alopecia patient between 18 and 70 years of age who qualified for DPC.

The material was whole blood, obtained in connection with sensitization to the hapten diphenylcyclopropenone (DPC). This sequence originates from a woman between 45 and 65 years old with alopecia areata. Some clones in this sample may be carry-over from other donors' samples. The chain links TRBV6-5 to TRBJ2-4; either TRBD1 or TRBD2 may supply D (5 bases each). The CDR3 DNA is TGTGCCAGCAGTTACTCGATGGGGGACATTCAGTACTTC. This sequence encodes CASSYSMGDIQYF.